One sample yielded the 29 T cell receptor beta chains listed below, sequenced in a study of T cells in Graves' hyperthyroidism and ophthalmopathy. Amplified TCR beta CDR3 regions derived from RNA transcripts. First-round RT-PCR of the TCR CDR3 relied on the HTBI primer set. From the multiplex PCR reads, TCRdb called clonotypes with MiXCR, one entry per CDR3 protein. This table has hundreds of thousands of distinct CDR3 sequences, roughly 13% appearing once. Sample: blood. The receptor set was obtained from a woman in her 30s with Graves' hyperthyroidism that later progressed to Graves' ophthalmopathy.

CDR3 in DNA: TGTGCCAGCAGTTATTCTGGCGGGAGGGCCCCAAGTGAGCAGTTCTTC. Translation gives CASSYSGGRAPSEQFF. The chain links TRBV6-5 to TRBJ2-1; TRBD2 matches 9 bases. Per germline, CDR1 MNHEY and CDR2 SVGAGI. V gave up 3 bases and J gave up 9 bases; unmatched junction bases: 12. The CDR3 runs to 16 residues.

The rearrangement links TRBV10-3 to TRBJ1-2; D is unresolved. The V gene's germline CDR1 is ENHRY and CDR2 SYGVKD. The CDR3 has 12 amino acids. Trimming removed 2 bases from V and 4 bases from J, with 5 bases in between. CDR3 residues: CAISERPYGYTF. The CDR3 coding sequence is TGTGCCATCAGTGAGCGTCCCTATGGCTACACCTTC.

In its sample, this clonotype was seen many times. This chain connects TRBV6-1 to TRBJ1-2; a weak D match, TRBD1 (5 bases). V lost 7 bases, J lost 2 bases, and 14 bases lay in between. Germline loops: CDR1 MNHNS, CDR2 SASEGT. The CDR3 consists of 14 residues. CDR3 in amino acids: CASTFNPGNYGYTF. CDR3 nucleotide sequence: TGTGCCAGCACCTTTAACCCAGGGAACTATGGCTACACCTTC.

The rearrangement joins TRBV3-1 to TRBJ1-4, with 7 bases matching TRBD1. Germline V lookup: CDR1 LGHDT, CDR2 YNNKEL (reference sequence). This CDR3 has 16 residues. V lost 0 bases, J lost 5 bases, and 6 bases stayed unmatched. In nucleotides, the CDR3 is TGTGCCAGCAGCCAAGATCGACAGGGCCTAAATGAAAAACTGTTTTTT. It is translated as CASSQDRQGLNEKLFF.

V gene TRBV7-2 combines with J gene TRBJ2-7; perhaps TRBD2 as D (5 bases). The CDR3 contains 14 residues. V lost 3 bases to trimming and J lost 4 bases, with 13 bases between them. CDR1 SGHTA and CDR2 FQGNSA come from the germline V gene. As DNA, the CDR3 is TGTGCCAGCAGCTTCGGAAGCGGTCCATACGAGCAGTACTTC. It translates to CASSFGSGPYEQYF.

This clonotype turned up a few times. This chain uses TRBV18 with TRBJ1-5; D remains unclear. The germline V gene has CDR1 KGHSH and CDR2 LQKENI. The CDR3 runs 15 residues. Trimming took off 3 bases at V and 0 bases at J, with 9 bases between the two ends. The CDR3 loop is CASSPTLYSNQPQHF. As DNA, the CDR3 is TGTGCCAGCTCACCGACCCTGTATAGCAATCAGCCCCAGCATTTT.

This clonotype has ten or more counts. The genes are TRBV10-3 and TRBJ2-5, with D tentatively TRBD1 (6 bases). The CDR3 is made up of 12 amino acids. Germline V CDR1 and CDR2: ENHRY, SYGVKD. The ends were cut back, 6 bases at V and 3 bases at J, with 8 bases in the middle. CDR3 nucleotide sequence: TGTGCCATCAGCCGACAGGAAGAGACCCAGTACTTC. Amino acids: CAISRQEETQYF.

This rearrangement joins TRBV10-3 to TRBJ2-7, with TRBD2 identical over 8 bases. Germline CDR1 ENHRY, CDR2 SYGVKD. The ends lost 0 bases at V and 3 bases at J; junction bases unmatched: 4. The CDR3 contains 15 residues. The DNA for the CDR3 is TGTGCCATCAGTGAGTCCCTAGCGGGTGTCTACGAGCAGTACTTC. The encoded protein is CAISESLAGVYEQYF.

The chain combines TRBV5-6 with TRBJ1-1; perhaps TRBD1 as D (6 bases). Trimming removed 4 bases from V and 4 bases from J, with 17 bases in between. The CDR3 runs 15 residues. The germline V gene encodes CDR1 SGHDT and CDR2 YYEEEE. CDR3 nucleotides: TGTGCCAGCAGCGCCGGACAGTTGGGGTTCACTGAAGCTTTCTTT. Amino acids: CASSAGQLGFTEAFF.

This clonotype was counted many times. The J gene is TRBJ2-7, the V gene TRBV30, with 7 nucleotides matching TRBD1. CDR3 length: 12 amino acids. Per the germline V gene, CDR1 is GTSNPN and CDR2 is SVGIG (reference sequence). Unmatched junction bases numbered 1, after V lost 2 bases and J lost 3 bases. The CDR3 bases are TGTGCCTGGAGTTCAGGGGGCTACGAGCAGTACTTC. Protein sequence: CAWSSGGYEQYF.

This clonotype is a singleton in its sample. The chain recombines TRBV28 with TRBJ2-5; TRBD2 aligns across 8 bases. This CDR3 is 16 amino acids long. Trimming removed 6 bases from V and 5 bases from J; junction bases left unmatched: 14. Germline-derived CDR1 and CDR2 are MDHEN and SYDVKM. CDR3 sequence: CASRYSGMATRETQYF. CDR3 nucleotides: TGTGCCAGCAGATATAGCGGGATGGCCACGAGGGAGACCCAGTACTTC.

The chain combines TRBV29-1 with TRBJ1-2; a possible D gene is TRBD1 (5 bases). V was shortened by 6 bases and J by 3 bases, with 14 bases between the two germline ends. Looked up from germline, CDR1 is SQVTM and CDR2 is ANQGSEA. CDR3 length equals 13 residues. The CDR3 loop is CSVASGTYYGYTF. The CDR3 DNA sequence: TGCAGCGTCGCATCCGGGACGTACTATGGCTACACCTTC.

Ten or more counts support this clonotype. As DNA, the CDR3 is TGTGCCAGCAGTTTCCTGGGGGGAAACACCATATATTTT. It encodes CASSFLGGNTIYF. The chain couples TRBV12-3 or TRBV12-4 to TRBJ1-3; unclear D gene. V was clipped by 3 bases and J by 4 bases, with 7 bases between them. The CDR3 is 13 amino acids.

The chain employs TRBV20-1 and TRBJ2-7; 9 nucleotides match TRBD2. Trimming cost V 7 bases and J 3 bases; bases outside gene matches: 7. Germline values: CDR1 DFQATT, CDR2 SNEGSKA (reference sequence). The CDR3 is 13 residues long. The DNA of the CDR3 is TGCAGTGTCCTAGCGGGACCCCTCTACGAGCAGTACTTC. As protein: CSVLAGPLYEQYF.

This clonotype was recorded many times. The rearrangement joins TRBV20-1 to TRBJ1-1; possible D gene TRBD1, 5 bases. The CDR3 is made up of 12 amino acids. Deletions cut 0 bases from V and 6 bases from J, with 8 bases between. CDR1 DFQATT and CDR2 SNEGSKA come from the germline V gene (reference sequence). CDR3 bases: TGCAGTGCTAGAGATATGGGGCCTGAAGCTTTCTTT. Encoded protein: CSARDMGPEAFF.

This clonotype was picked up a small number of times. A much more abundant neighbour one base away suggests this may be a read error. The chain is built from TRBV28 and TRBJ1-1; D ambiguous. Trimming left V 3 bases short and J 10 bases short, with 12 bases between. This CDR3 has 12 amino acids. Per germline, CDR1 MDHEN and CDR2 SYDVKM. The CDR3 sequence: CASSLYAARAFF. DNA for the CDR3: TGTGCCAGCAGTTTGTACGCAGCTAGAGCTTTCTTT.

This clonotype has just a few counts. The DNA for the CDR3 is TGCAGTGCTTCCTCCTACTACGAGCAGTACTTC. Translated: CSASSYYEQYF. The J gene is TRBJ2-7, the V gene TRBV20-1; D uncertain. Germline V gene sequence: CDR1 DFQATT, CDR2 SNEGSKA (reference sequence). V was trimmed by 5 bases and J by 3 bases, leaving 8 bases between them. This CDR3 is built from 11 residues.

This clonotype was observed at least ten times. The chain has TRBV11-1 and TRBJ2-3; D is undetermined. CDR1 SGHAT and CDR2 FQDESV come from the germline V gene (reference sequence). The CDR3 length is 17 residues. The V gene lost 5 bases and the J gene lost 10 bases, with 28 bases spanning the gap. The DNA for the CDR3 is TGTGCCAGCAGCGCAGGCTCAGGTTACTCGGTAAGGGCGGCGCAGTATTTT. It codes for CASSAGSGYSVRAAQYF.

As regards this clonotype: Since a much larger clone is just one base distant, this may be a read error. The chain has TRBV27 and TRBJ2-2; tentatively, D is TRBD1 (6 bases). The CDR3 totals 15 residues. Per germline, CDR1 MNHEY and CDR2 SMNVEV (reference sequence). CDR3 nucleotides: TGTGTCACCTCACCCGGGCAGGGGTACACCGGGGAGCTGTTTTTT. It codes for CVTSPGQGYTGELFF.

This clonotype was counted many times. The chain combines TRBV27 with TRBJ2-7; a weak D match, TRBD2 (5 bases). V lost 7 bases, J lost 0 bases, and 19 bases lay in between. This CDR3 contains 16 residues. Germline V gene sequence: CDR1 MNHEY, CDR2 SMNVEV (reference sequence). CDR3 bases: TGTGCCAGCACTTTTCCCCTGTGGAGGAACTCCTACGAGCAGTACTTC. Translation gives CASTFPLWRNSYEQYF.

The chain carries TRBV4-3 and TRBJ1-2; tentatively, D is TRBD1 (6 bases). CDR1 and CDR2 (germline): LGHNA, YSLEER. This CDR3 region has 15 residues. The ends were cut back, 4 bases at V and 3 bases at J, with 15 bases in the middle. CDR3: CASSRDYRDYYGYTF. In DNA form, the CDR3 reads TGCGCCAGCAGCCGAGATTACAGGGACTACTATGGCTACACCTTC.

V gene TRBV7-3 combines with J gene TRBJ2-5, with 7 bases fitting TRBD2. With 1 base clipped from V and 0 bases from J, the junction kept 5 bases outside the gene matches. Germline loops: CDR1 SGHTA, CDR2 FQGTGA. This CDR3 comprises 16 residues. CDR3 sequence: CASSLMGGGNQETQYF. The CDR3 coding sequence is TGTGCCAGCAGCTTAATGGGGGGAGGGAACCAAGAGACCCAGTACTTC.

This clonotype showed up many times. This rearrangement joins TRBV6-2 or TRBV6-3 to TRBJ2-7, with TRBD2 as a possible D gene (5 bases). The CDR3 covers 11 residues. The V gene's germline CDR1 is MNHEY and CDR2 SVGEGT. Trimming left V 10 bases short and J 6 bases short, with 13 bases between. The CDR3 nucleotides are TGTGCCACCAAAGGGAGAGCCGAGCAGTACTTC. Translating it yields CATKGRAEQYF.

This clonotype was seen only once. A much larger clone lies one base from this, so it may be a read error. J is TRBJ2-1 and V is TRBV20-1, with D tentatively TRBD2 (6 bases). From germline, CDR1 is DFQATT and CDR2 SNEGSKA (reference sequence). The CDR3 sequence is 14 residues long. CDR3 bases: TGCAGTGCTAATAGCGGAAGCTCCTACAATGAGCAGCTCTTC. This codes for CSANSGSSYNEQLF.

The table lists this clonotype with many counts. The chain combines TRBV30 with TRBJ2-5, with 7 nucleotides matching TRBD2. Germline V CDR1 and CDR2: GTSNPN, SVGIG (reference sequence). V gave up 3 bases and J gave up 1 base; unmatched junction bases: 2. The CDR3 length is 13 residues. The chain's CDR3 is CAWSGRSQETQYF. The CDR3 bases are TGTGCCTGGAGCGGGAGGAGCCAAGAGACCCAGTACTTC.

This clonotype was seen at least ten times. V and J are TRBV11-3 and TRBJ2-5; the D call may be TRBD1 or TRBD2 (5 bases each). The CDR3 has 16 residues. V gave up 5 bases and J gave up 0 bases, with 16 bases separating them. Germline V gives CDR1 SGHNT, CDR2 YENEEA. Here the CDR3 DNA reads TGTGCCAGCAGCCCACGGGACGTCCGGGACCAAGAGACCCAGTACTTC. It encodes CASSPRDVRDQETQYF.

This chain uses TRBV28 with TRBJ1-2, with TRBD1 identical over 8 bases. J was trimmed by 11 bases and V by 1 base; bases with no gene match: 6. The length of the CDR3 is 13 residues. Germline V gives CDR1 MDHEN, CDR2 SYDVKM. The CDR3 region is CASSLSGGYRYTF. The CDR3 DNA reads TGTGCCAGCAGTTTATCAGGGGGCTATCGATACACCTTC.

This clonotype was seen only a few times. J is TRBJ2-1 and V is TRBV6-1; TRBD2 agrees at 13 bases. V shed 5 bases and J 2 bases; nucleotides not matched to a gene: 12. Germline V gene sequence: CDR1 MNHNS, CDR2 SASEGT. CDR3 length equals 19 residues. CDR3 protein: CASSMTSGRPMSTYNEQFF. Written as DNA, the CDR3 is TGTGCCAGCAGTATGACTAGCGGGAGGCCGATGAGCACCTACAATGAGCAGTTCTTC.

This clonotype was seen a few times. The chain couples TRBV24-1 to TRBJ2-5; 10 bases are shared with TRBD2. The CDR3 consists of 16 residues. CDR1 and CDR2 from the germline V gene are KGHDR and SFDVKD. The V segment lost 4 bases and the J segment 1 base; nucleotides outside the gene matches: 5. The CDR3 spells CATSDWTSGTQETQYF. CDR3 nucleotide sequence: TGTGCCACCAGTGACTGGACTAGCGGAACCCAAGAGACCCAGTACTTC.